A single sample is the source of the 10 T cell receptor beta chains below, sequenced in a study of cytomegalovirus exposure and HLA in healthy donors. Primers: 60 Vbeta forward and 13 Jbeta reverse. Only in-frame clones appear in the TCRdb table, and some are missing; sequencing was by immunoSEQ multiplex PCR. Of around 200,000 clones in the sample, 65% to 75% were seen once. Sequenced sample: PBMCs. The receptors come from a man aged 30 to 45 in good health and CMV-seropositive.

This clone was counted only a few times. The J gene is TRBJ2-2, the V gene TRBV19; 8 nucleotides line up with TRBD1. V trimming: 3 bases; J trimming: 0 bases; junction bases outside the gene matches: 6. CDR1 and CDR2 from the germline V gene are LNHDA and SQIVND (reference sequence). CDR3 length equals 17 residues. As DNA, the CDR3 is TGTGCCAGTAGTATGGTCCGACAGGGGACGAACACCGGGGAGCTGTTTTTT. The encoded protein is CASSMVRQGTNTGELFF.

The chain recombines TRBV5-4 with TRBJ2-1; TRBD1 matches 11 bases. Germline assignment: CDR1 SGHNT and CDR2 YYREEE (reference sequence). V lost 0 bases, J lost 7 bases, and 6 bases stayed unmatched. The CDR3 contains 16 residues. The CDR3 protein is CASSLDGQGAKNEQFF. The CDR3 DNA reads TGTGCCAGCAGCTTGGATGGACAGGGGGCGAAGAATGAGCAGTTCTTC.

This chain's CDR3 is CASSPSGGWQLNYGYTF. In DNA form, the CDR3 reads TGTGCCAGCAGCCCCAGTGGGGGGTGGCAGCTGAACTATGGCTACACCTTC. The rearrangement links TRBV7-9 to TRBJ1-2, with D perhaps matching TRBD1 (5 bases). CDR1 SEHNR and CDR2 FQNEAQ come from the germline V gene (reference sequence). The CDR3 contains 17 residues. The V and J ends lost 5 bases and 2 bases respectively, with 21 bases between them.

DNA of the CDR3: TGTGCCAGCAGCCAACAGGGGGGGTCCTACGAGCAGTACTTC. Protein: CASSQQGGSYEQYF. This chain joins TRBV7-2 and TRBJ2-7; D possibly corresponds to TRBD1 (8 bases). Trimming removed 5 bases at V and 1 base at J, with 12 bases between. Looked up from germline, CDR1 is SGHTA and CDR2 is FQGNSA. This CDR3 spans 14 amino acids.

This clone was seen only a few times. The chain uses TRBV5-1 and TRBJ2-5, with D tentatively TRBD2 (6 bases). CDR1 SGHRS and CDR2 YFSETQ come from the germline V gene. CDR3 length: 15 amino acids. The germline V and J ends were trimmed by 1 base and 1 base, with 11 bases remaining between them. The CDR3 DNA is TGCGCCAGCAGCTTGCAACTAGCTATCCAAGAGACCCAGTACTTC. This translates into CASSLQLAIQETQYF.

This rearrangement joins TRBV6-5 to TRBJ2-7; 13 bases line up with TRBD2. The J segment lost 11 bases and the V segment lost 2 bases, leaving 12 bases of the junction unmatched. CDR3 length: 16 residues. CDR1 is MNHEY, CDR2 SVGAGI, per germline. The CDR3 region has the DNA TGTGCCAGCAGTTACCGGGGGGCCGGGACTAGCGGGATGAAGTACTTC. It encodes CASSYRGAGTSGMKYF.

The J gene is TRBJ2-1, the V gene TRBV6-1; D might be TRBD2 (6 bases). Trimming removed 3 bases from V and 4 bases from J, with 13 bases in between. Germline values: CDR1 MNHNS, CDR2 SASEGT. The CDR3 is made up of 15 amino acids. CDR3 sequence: CASSDSPGVYNEQFF. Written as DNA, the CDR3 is TGTGCCAGCAGTGATAGTCCGGGGGTTTACAATGAGCAGTTCTTC.

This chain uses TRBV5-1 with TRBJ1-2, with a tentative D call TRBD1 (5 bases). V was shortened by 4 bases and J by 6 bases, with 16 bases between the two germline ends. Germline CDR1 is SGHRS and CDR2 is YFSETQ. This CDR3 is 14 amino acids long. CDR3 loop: CASSVSTALNGYTF. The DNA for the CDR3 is TGCGCCAGCAGCGTTTCGACAGCGTTGAATGGCTACACCTTC. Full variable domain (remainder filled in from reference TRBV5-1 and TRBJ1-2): KAGVTQTPRYLIKTRGQQVTLSCSPISGHRSVSWYQQTPGQGLQFLFEYFSETQRNKGNFPGRFSGRQFSNSRSEMNVSTLELGDSALYLCASSVSTALNGYTFGSGTRLTVV.

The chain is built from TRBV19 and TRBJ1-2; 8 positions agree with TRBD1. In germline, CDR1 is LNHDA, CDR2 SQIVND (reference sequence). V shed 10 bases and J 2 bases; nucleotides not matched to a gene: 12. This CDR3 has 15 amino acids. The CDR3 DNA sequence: TGTGCCACCTCTTCCCGGGACAGGTTCAACTATGGCTACACCTTC. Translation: CATSSRDRFNYGYTF.

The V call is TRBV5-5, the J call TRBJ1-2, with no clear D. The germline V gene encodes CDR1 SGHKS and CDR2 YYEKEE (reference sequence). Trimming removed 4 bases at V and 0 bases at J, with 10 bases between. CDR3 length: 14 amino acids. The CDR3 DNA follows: TGTGCCAGCAGCCCCGGGAGGGCTAACTATGGCTACACCTTC. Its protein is CASSPGRANYGYTF.